Below are 9 T cell receptor beta chains sequenced from a single sample in a study of blood T cell repertoires in COVID-19. Some clones are missing from TCRdb's copy, which holds only in-frame ones; the method was immunoSEQ multiplex PCR. The repertoire consists of a few hundred thousand clones, with around nine tenths occurring once and the leading ten covering about 4.7%. The material sequenced was PBMCs or T cells enriched from blood (not recorded which). The receptors here all came from a man in his thirties or forties who had recovered from COVID-19.

V gene TRBV12-3 or TRBV12-4 combines with J gene TRBJ1-5; D gene ambiguous. V lost 3 bases and J 5 bases, leaving 8 bases between the germline ends. The CDR3 spans 13 residues. The CDR3: CASSFGGHQPQHF. CDR3 nucleotide sequence: TGTGCCAGCAGTTTCGGAGGACATCAGCCCCAGCATTTT.

The V and J genes are TRBV2 and TRBJ2-6; tentatively, D is TRBD1 (6 bases). Per germline, CDR1 SNHLY and CDR2 FYNNEI. Trimming left V 10 bases short and J 2 bases short, with 18 bases between. This CDR3 spans 16 amino acids. The CDR3 bases are TGTGCCACGGCCGGGCAGGGGAAAACTGGGGCCAACGTCCTGACTTTC. Residues: CATAGQGKTGANVLTF.

This chain joins TRBV11-2 and TRBJ1-1; D is perhaps TRBD1 (6 bases). Deletions cut 2 bases from V and 1 base from J, with 11 bases between. The germline V gene has CDR1 SGHAT and CDR2 FQNNGV. The CDR3 is made up of 15 amino acids. In nucleotides, the CDR3 is TGTGCCAGCAGCTTAAGATGGGGGCCGAACACTGAAGCTTTCTTT. It translates to CASSLRWGPNTEAFF.

The sample holds one count of this clone. This sequence joins TRBV6-1 and TRBJ2-7; maybe TRBD1 (5 bases). There are 13 residues in the CDR3. CDR1 MNHNS and CDR2 SASEGT come from the germline V gene. V lost 1 base, J lost 2 bases, and 6 bases lay in between. The CDR3 nucleotides read TGTGCCAGCAGTGAAGGCAGGGCCTACGAGCAGTACTTC. It yields the protein CASSEGRAYEQYF.

V and J are TRBV28 and TRBJ2-1; TRBD2 might be the D (7 bases). CDR1 and CDR2 from the germline V gene are MDHEN and SYDVKM. Trimming cost V 3 bases and J 6 bases, with 18 bases left between them. The CDR3 covers 16 residues. CDR3 region: CASSFYAGGLVNEQFF. CDR3 DNA sequence: TGTGCCAGCAGTTTTTATGCCGGGGGGCTCGTCAATGAGCAGTTCTTC.

The gene calls are TRBV27 and TRBJ1-5; TRBD1 might be the D (6 bases). There are 16 residues in the CDR3. Trimming left V 0 bases short and J 2 bases short, with 11 bases between. Germline loops: CDR1 MNHEY, CDR2 SMNVEV (reference sequence). The CDR3 DNA sequence: TGTGCCAGCAGTTTATCGGCCAGGGGTGGCAATCAGCCCCAGCATTTT. Amino acid sequence: CASSLSARGGNQPQHF.

The V and J genes are TRBV24-1 and TRBJ2-1; 7 bases are shared with TRBD1. The J segment lost 10 bases and the V segment lost 3 bases, leaving 2 bases of the junction unmatched. In germline, CDR1 is KGHDR, CDR2 SFDVKD. The CDR3 is 12 amino acids. CDR3: CATSDADREQFF. The CDR3 DNA reads as TGTGCCACCAGTGATGCGGACAGGGAGCAGTTCTTC.

The chain recombines TRBV4-1 with TRBJ2-1; TRBD1 is a possible D gene (6 bases). Per the germline V gene, CDR1 is MGHRA and CDR2 is YSYEKL. Trimming left V 5 bases short and J 9 bases short, with 20 bases between. The CDR3 spans 15 residues. CDR3 sequence: CASSSTQGRNGEQFF. CDR3 bases: TGCGCCAGCAGCTCTACACAGGGAAGGAACGGTGAGCAGTTCTTC.

The chain links TRBV3-1 (or the pseudogene TRBV3-2) to TRBJ1-6; 10 nucleotides agree with TRBD1. CDR1 is LGHDT, CDR2 YNNKEL, per germline (reference sequence). The CDR3 loop spans 17 amino acids. V dropped 2 bases and J dropped 6; count of bases not matched to a gene: 7. The DNA of the CDR3 is TGTGCCAGCAGCCAACTGTCCGGACAGGGGGTTAATTCACCCCTCCACTTT. Translated, it gives CASSQLSGQGVNSPLHF.